The 21 T cell receptor beta chains reported below all come from one sample, sequenced in a study of Ad26.COV2.S vaccination and SARS-CoV-2 variants. The assay was immunoSEQ multiplex PCR, and TCRdb's table has in-frame clones only and misses some. The table shows around 320,000 clones, with over 80% occurring only once. Noted treatment: 15 to 20 received Ad26.COV2.S at low or high dose, single or two shots; 5 received placebo; per-sample allocation not given. The investigators took samples on day 63 after the first vaccine or placebo injection. The sequencing here drew on peripheral blood, taken in a trial of Ad26.COV2.S vaccine versus placebo. These receptor sequences come from a person aged 18-65 years who received the Ad26.COV2.S COVID-19 vaccine or a placebo.

The V and J genes are TRBV27 and TRBJ2-2, with D possibly being TRBD2 (6 bases). This CDR3 has 11 amino acids. Germline CDR1 and CDR2: MNHEY and SMNVEV (reference sequence). Trimming stripped 7 bases from V and 8 bases from J, with 8 bases between. As DNA, the CDR3 is TGTGCCAGCACGGCGGGGGGGGAGCTGTTTTTT. Its translation: CASTAGGELFF.

This chain links TRBV5-4 with TRBJ1-2, with D possibly TRBD1 on 5 matching bases. This CDR3 is 15 amino acids long. V gave up 4 bases and J gave up 0 bases, with 13 bases separating them. Germline CDR1 and CDR2: SGHNT and YYREEE (reference sequence). The CDR3 reads CASSARDRSNYGYTF. The CDR3 DNA sequence: TGTGCCAGCAGCGCCCGGGACCGCTCTAACTATGGCTACACCTTC. Complete variable domain (other parts from reference TRBV5-4 and TRBJ1-2): ETGVTQSPTHLIKTRGQQVTLRCSSQSGHNTVSWYQQALGQGPQFIFQYYREEENGRGNFPPRFSGLQFPNYSSELNVNALELDDSALYLCASSARDRSNYGYTFGSGTRLTVV.

The chain recombines TRBV18 with TRBJ2-5; 7 nucleotides line up with TRBD1. There are 12 residues in the CDR3. V gave up 2 bases and J gave up 10 bases; unmatched junction bases: 4. In germline, CDR1 is KGHSH, CDR2 LQKENI. Here the CDR3 reads CASSPVTGVQYF. The CDR3, as DNA: TGTGCCAGCTCACCAGTTACAGGGGTCCAGTACTTC.

The chain joins TRBV11-1 to TRBJ1-4; no clear D. This CDR3 contains 14 residues. Trimming stripped 4 bases from V and 0 bases from J, with 6 bases between. Looked up from germline, CDR1 is SGHAT and CDR2 is FQDESV (reference sequence). CDR3 DNA sequence: TGTGCCAGCAGCTCGGAAGCAACTAATGAAAAACTGTTTTTT. It is translated as CASSSEATNEKLFF.

The CDR3 DNA reads TGTGCCAGCAGCTTAAAGGCGGGGGCGATGGATACGCAGTATTTT. Its translation: CASSLKAGAMDTQYF. V gene TRBV7-2 combines with J gene TRBJ2-3, with TRBD2 as a possible D gene (7 bases). With 2 bases removed from V and 6 bases from J, the gap between germline ends came to 15 bases. There are 15 residues in the CDR3. Germline lookup yields CDR1 SGHTA and CDR2 FQGNSA.

This rearrangement joins TRBV27 to TRBJ2-1, with D possibly matching TRBD2 (6 bases). This CDR3 region has 13 residues. The germline V gene encodes CDR1 MNHEY and CDR2 SMNVEV (reference sequence). Trimming cost V 2 bases and J 13 bases, with 15 bases left between them. This CDR3 reads CASSLIRGNSQFF. The CDR3, as DNA: TGTGCCAGCAGTTTAATTCGGGGGAATTCTCAGTTCTTC.

This chain uses TRBV14 with TRBJ2-5, with a possible D match to TRBD2 (5 bases). This CDR3 region has 16 residues. Per germline, CDR1 SGHDN and CDR2 FVKESK. With 4 bases removed from V and 1 base from J, the gap between germline ends came to 16 bases. The CDR3 loop reads CASSLVSLGTQETQYF. The CDR3 bases are TGTGCCAGCAGCCTAGTATCACTAGGAACCCAAGAGACCCAGTACTTC.

The rearrangement links TRBV30 to TRBJ2-7; D perhaps matches TRBD2 (5 bases). The CDR3 spans 14 residues. Germline V gene lookup returns CDR1 GTSNPN and CDR2 SVGIG (reference sequence). The germline V and J ends were trimmed by 8 bases and 2 bases, with 19 bases remaining between them. The CDR3 region is CAQRSAGLTYEQYF. The CDR3, as DNA: TGTGCCCAACGGTCCGCAGGACTGACCTACGAGCAGTACTTC. The full variable domain, in which reference TRBV30 and TRBJ2-7 provide the parts outside the CDR3, is SQTIHQWPATLVQPVGSPLSLECTVEGTSNPNLYWYRQAAGRGLQLLFYSVGIGQISSEVPQNLSASRPQDRQFILSSKKLLLSDSGFYLCAQRSAGLTYEQYFGPGTRLTVT.

The chain carries TRBV7-9 and TRBJ1-2; 9 bases agree with TRBD1. This CDR3 is 14 amino acids long. V shed 6 bases, J shed 6 bases, and the junction held 8 bases outside the gene matches. Looked up from germline, CDR1 is SEHNR and CDR2 is FQNEAQ (reference sequence). Written as DNA, the CDR3 is TGTGCCAGCAGTCCCCCCGGGACAGGGAATGGCTACACCTTC. It encodes CASSPPGTGNGYTF.

This sequence joins TRBV6-2 or TRBV6-3 and TRBJ1-5; D remains unclear. Germline V lookup: CDR1 MNHEY, CDR2 SVGEGT. V was pared by 5 bases and J by 7 bases, with 9 bases between. CDR3 length: 12 amino acids. The CDR3 sequence: CASSQGYQPQHF. DNA of the CDR3: TGTGCCAGCAGTCAAGGGTACCAGCCCCAGCATTTT.

V gene TRBV5-1 combines with J gene TRBJ1-6, with 9 bases fitting TRBD1. There are 16 residues in the CDR3. V lost 0 bases to trimming and J lost 8 bases; unmatched junction nucleotides: 6. The germline V gene has CDR1 SGHRS and CDR2 YFSETQ. CDR3 protein: CASSLAGDREYSPLHF. CDR3 sequence (DNA): TGCGCCAGCAGCTTGGCCGGGGACAGGGAGTATTCACCCCTCCACTTT.

CDR3 region: CASSLIAPTGAGDTQYF. CDR3 coding DNA: TGTGCCAGCAGCCTTATCGCCCCTACGGGGGCGGGAGATACGCAGTATTTT. J is TRBJ2-3 and V is TRBV27; D is tentatively TRBD1 or TRBD2 (6 bases each). Germline V lookup: CDR1 MNHEY, CDR2 SMNVEV (reference sequence). This CDR3 region has 17 residues. V lost 6 bases to trimming and J lost 5 bases, with 24 bases between them.

The genes are TRBV30 and TRBJ1-2; D ambiguous. Trimming took 4 bases from V and 3 from J, leaving 9 bases between them. The germline V gene has CDR1 GTSNPN and CDR2 SVGIG (reference sequence). The CDR3 contains 12 residues. Here the CDR3 reads CAWTPKDYGYTF. DNA of the CDR3: TGTGCCTGGACTCCGAAAGACTATGGCTACACCTTC. Using reference TRBV30 and TRBJ1-2 for the parts outside the CDR3, the full variable domain is SQTIHQWPATLVQPVGSPLSLECTVEGTSNPNLYWYRQAAGRGLQLLFYSVGIGQISSEVPQNLSASRPQDRQFILSSKKLLLSDSGFYLCAWTPKDYGYTFGSGTRLTVV.

The CDR3 DNA sequence: TGTGCCAGCAGCGAACGGACTAGCGGGGGGGAGACCCAGTACTTC. Protein sequence: CASSERTSGGETQYF. The chain has TRBV11-2 and TRBJ2-5; 14 bases fit TRBD2. J gave up 5 bases and V 5 bases, and 4 bases lay outside the gene matches. CDR1 SGHAT and CDR2 FQNNGV come from the germline V gene. The CDR3 is 15 residues long.

The chain links TRBV4-1 to TRBJ2-7, with 9 positions matching TRBD1. With V trimmed by 0 bases and J by 6 bases, 3 bases remained unmatched. CDR3 length: 14 amino acids. The germline V gene encodes CDR1 MGHRA and CDR2 YSYEKL. The CDR3 loop reads CASSQETGGIEQYF. In nucleotides, the CDR3 is TGCGCCAGCAGCCAAGAGACAGGGGGTATCGAGCAGTACTTC.

CDR3 sequence: CASSPTPDSTEAFF. The CDR3 DNA sequence: TGTGCCAGCAGCCCTACCCCGGATTCCACTGAAGCTTTCTTT. The chain joins TRBV7-9 to TRBJ1-1; D is unresolved. The germline V gene encodes CDR1 SEHNR and CDR2 FQNEAQ (reference sequence). The ends were cut back, 5 bases at V and 4 bases at J, with 14 bases in the middle. The CDR3 is 14 residues long.

The chain couples TRBV4-1 to TRBJ2-3; TRBD2 is a possible D gene (7 bases). CDR3 length: 18 amino acids. V shed 0 bases and J shed 2 bases, with 18 bases lying between them. Germline V CDR1 and CDR2: MGHRA, YSYEKL. CDR3 region: CASSQDRYSAGATDTQYF. The CDR3 bases are TGCGCCAGCAGCCAAGATCGTTACTCGGCGGGGGCCACAGATACGCAGTATTTT.

This clone was picked up one time. The rearrangement uses TRBV10-3 and TRBJ1-5; D ambiguous. Trimming stripped 0 bases from V and 0 bases from J, with 9 bases between. The V gene's germline CDR1 is ENHRY and CDR2 SYGVKD. The CDR3 is 16 amino acids. CDR3 sequence: CAISESWSYSNQPQHF. DNA of the CDR3: TGTGCCATCAGTGAGTCTTGGAGCTATAGCAATCAGCCCCAGCATTTT.

Many counts were recorded for this clone. This chain links TRBV19 with TRBJ2-2; TRBD1 matches 10 bases. Germline CDR1 LNHDA, CDR2 SQIVND (reference sequence). V dropped 5 bases and J dropped 4; count of bases not matched to a gene: 4. CDR3 length equals 15 residues. CDR3 in amino acids: CASSRGQGVTGELFF. The CDR3 coding sequence is TGTGCCAGTAGTCGAGGACAGGGGGTCACCGGGGAGCTGTTTTTT.

As concerns this clone: One junction end does not reproduce the germline sequence, and a read error may be involved. V usage is TRBV7-9 and J usage is TRBJ2-7; D tentatively fits TRBD1 or TRBD2 (6 bases each). The germline V gene encodes CDR1 SEHNR and CDR2 FQNEAQ (reference sequence). The CDR3 spans 15 residues. The DNA for the CDR3 is TGTGCCAGCAGCTTAGTAGGGGGGCCCTCCAACGAGCAGTACTTC. Its protein product is CASSLVGGPSNEQYF.

The chain joins TRBV27 to TRBJ2-3, with 9 bases identical to TRBD1. Germline lookup yields CDR1 MNHEY and CDR2 SMNVEV (reference sequence). CDR3 length: 14 residues. J gave up 4 bases and V 6 bases, and 5 bases lay outside the gene matches. CDR3 sequence (DNA): TGTGCCAGCAGCTACAGGGGGCAGGCAGATACGCAGTATTTT. Translating gives CASSYRGQADTQYF.